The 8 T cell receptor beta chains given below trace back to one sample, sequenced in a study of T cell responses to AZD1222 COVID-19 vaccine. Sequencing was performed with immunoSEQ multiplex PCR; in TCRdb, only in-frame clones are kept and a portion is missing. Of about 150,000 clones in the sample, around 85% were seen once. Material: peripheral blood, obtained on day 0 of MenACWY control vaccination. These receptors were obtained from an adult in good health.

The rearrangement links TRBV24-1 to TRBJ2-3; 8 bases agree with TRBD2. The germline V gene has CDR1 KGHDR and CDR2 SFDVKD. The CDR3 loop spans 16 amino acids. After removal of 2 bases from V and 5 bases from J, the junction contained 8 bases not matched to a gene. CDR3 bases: TGTGCCACCAGTGATTCGCGGGGGGCCGTGGAAGATACGCAGTATTTT. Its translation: CATSDSRGAVEDTQYF.

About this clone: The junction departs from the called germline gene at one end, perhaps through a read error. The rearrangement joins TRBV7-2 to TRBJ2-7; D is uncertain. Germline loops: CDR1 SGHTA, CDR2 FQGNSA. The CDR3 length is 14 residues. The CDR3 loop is CASSLVLTSSEQYF. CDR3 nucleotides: TGTGCCAGCAGCTTAGTACTAACCTCCTCCGAGCAGTACTTC.

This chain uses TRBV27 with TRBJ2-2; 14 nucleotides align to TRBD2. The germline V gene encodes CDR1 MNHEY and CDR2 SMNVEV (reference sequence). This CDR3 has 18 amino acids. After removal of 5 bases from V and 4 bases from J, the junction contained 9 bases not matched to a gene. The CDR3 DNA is TGTGCCAGCAGTCCTCGTGGGACTAGCGGGAGAGTCACCGGGGAGCTGTTTTTT. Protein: CASSPRGTSGRVTGELFF.

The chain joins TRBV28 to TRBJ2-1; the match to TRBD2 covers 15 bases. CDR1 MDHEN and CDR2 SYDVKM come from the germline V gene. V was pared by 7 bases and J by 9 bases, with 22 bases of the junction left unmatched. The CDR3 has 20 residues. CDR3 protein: CASILQEGPGLAGGLGEQFF. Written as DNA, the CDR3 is TGTGCCAGCATTCTTCAAGAGGGTCCCGGACTAGCGGGGGGGTTGGGTGAGCAGTTCTTC.

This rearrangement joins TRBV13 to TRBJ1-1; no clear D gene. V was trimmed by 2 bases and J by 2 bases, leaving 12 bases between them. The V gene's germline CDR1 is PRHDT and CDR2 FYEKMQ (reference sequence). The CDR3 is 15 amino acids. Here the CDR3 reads CASSLIGQQNTEAFF. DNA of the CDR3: TGTGCCAGCAGCTTAATTGGGCAGCAAAACACTGAAGCTTTCTTT.

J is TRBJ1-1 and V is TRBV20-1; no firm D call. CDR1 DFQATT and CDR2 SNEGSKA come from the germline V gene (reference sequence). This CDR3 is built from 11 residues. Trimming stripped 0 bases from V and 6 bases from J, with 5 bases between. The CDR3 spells CSARDRAEAFF. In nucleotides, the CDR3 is TGCAGTGCTAGAGATCGGGCTGAAGCTTTCTTT.

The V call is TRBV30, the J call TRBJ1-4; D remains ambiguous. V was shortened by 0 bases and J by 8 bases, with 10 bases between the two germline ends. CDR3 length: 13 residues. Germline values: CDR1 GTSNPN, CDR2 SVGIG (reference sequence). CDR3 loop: CAWSVQRWEKLFF. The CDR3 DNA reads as TGTGCCTGGAGTGTACAGAGGTGGGAAAAACTGTTTTTT.

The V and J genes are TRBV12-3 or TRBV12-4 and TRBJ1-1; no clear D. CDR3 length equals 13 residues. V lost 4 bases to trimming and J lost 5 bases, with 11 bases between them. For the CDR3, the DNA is TGTGCCAGCAGTTCTGTGGAACAGACTGAAGCTTTCTTT. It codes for CASSSVEQTEAFF.